Listed here are 13 T cell receptor beta chains from one sample, sequenced in a study of shared clonotypes between healthy human individuals. Clones were read by immunoSEQ multiplex PCR, and TCRdb kept only the in-frame ones, dropping some. The top ten hold approximately 1.5% of the sample, which has approximately 980,000 clones, 76% seen once. Sequencing was done on a sample of memory CD4+ T cells sorted from blood. Stated subset: CD45RA-negative fraction. All receptors derive from a man between 18 and 29 years old in good health.

This clone has only a few counts. The chain employs TRBV4-3 and TRBJ1-5; D call uncertain. The CDR3 length is 18 residues. Deletions cut 0 bases from V and 0 bases from J, with 15 bases between. Germline CDR1 LGHNA, CDR2 YSLEER. The CDR3 DNA follows: TGCGCCAGCAGCCAAGAAACAGCTCCCCTAGATAGCAATCAGCCCCAGCATTTT. This translates into CASSQETAPLDSNQPQHF.

This chain uses TRBV7-9 with TRBJ2-7, with a weak D call TRBD2 (5 bases). This CDR3 comprises 13 residues. The germline V gene encodes CDR1 SEHNR and CDR2 FQNEAQ (reference sequence). Trimming removed 7 bases at V and 4 bases at J, with 14 bases between. CDR3 sequence: CASNLGGGYEQYF. CDR3 coding DNA: TGTGCCAGCAACCTCGGTGGAGGATACGAGCAGTACTTC. Full variable domain (outside the CDR3, taken from reference TRBV7-9 and TRBJ2-7): DTGVSQNPRHKITKRGQNVTFRCDPISEHNRLYWYRQTLGQGPEFLTYFQNEAQLEKSRLLSDRFSAERPKGSFSTLEIQRTEQGDSAMYLCASNLGGGYEQYFGPGTRLTVT.

The rearrangement uses TRBV28 and TRBJ2-1, with D hard to call. The CDR3 spans 17 residues. Trimming took off 1 base at V and 0 bases at J, with 13 bases between the two ends. CDR1 and CDR2 (germline): MDHEN, SYDVKM. The CDR3 here is CASSLSQIWSSYNEQFF. The DNA for the CDR3 is TGTGCCAGCAGTTTATCCCAAATATGGAGCTCCTACAATGAGCAGTTCTTC.

The chain employs TRBV5-1 and TRBJ1-2, with D hard to call. Trimming cost V 0 bases and J 1 base, with 4 bases left between them. Germline CDR1 reads SGHRS; CDR2 reads YFSETQ. The CDR3 loop spans 13 amino acids. CDR3 sequence: CASSLENNYGYTF. As DNA, the CDR3 is TGCGCCAGCAGCTTGGAGAATAACTATGGCTACACCTTC.

The rearrangement joins TRBV5-1 to TRBJ1-4, with D hard to call. V shed 0 bases and J shed 7 bases, with 7 bases lying between them. CDR3 length: 13 residues. CDR1 and CDR2 (germline): SGHRS, YFSETQ. The DNA for the CDR3 is TGCGCCAGCAGCTTGGAGAACCCTGAAAAACTGTTTTTT. Amino acid sequence: CASSLENPEKLFF.

This clone was seen just once. The chain combines TRBV19 with TRBJ1-5; possible D gene TRBD1, 5 bases. The V gene lost 4 bases and the J gene lost 11 bases, with 12 bases spanning the gap. This CDR3 contains 12 residues. The germline V gene has CDR1 LNHDA and CDR2 SQIVND (reference sequence). The CDR3 region has the DNA TGTGCCAGTAGTAAGGGGACCCAATCCCAGCATTTT. This translates into CASSKGTQSQHF.

The chain has TRBV10-3 and TRBJ2-6; TRBD2 aligns across 7 bases. V was pared by 8 bases and J by 4 bases, with 2 bases of the junction left unmatched. The CDR3 covers 13 residues. Germline V CDR1 and CDR2: ENHRY, SYGVKD. This CDR3 reads CAIGGEGANVLTF. The CDR3 nucleotides are TGTGCCATCGGGGGGGAAGGGGCCAACGTCCTGACTTTC.

This clone was observed once. The chain is built from TRBV30 and TRBJ2-5, with D perhaps matching TRBD2 (6 bases). The germline V gene encodes CDR1 GTSNPN and CDR2 SVGIG (reference sequence). The CDR3 has 13 residues. The ends were cut back, 0 bases at V and 4 bases at J, with 9 bases in the middle. CDR3 coding DNA: TGTGCCTGGAGTGTCGGAGGGACAGAGACCCAGTACTTC. Its protein product is CAWSVGGTETQYF.

This clone appeared a few times. The chain has TRBV14 and TRBJ1-2; D is uncertain. V was clipped by 4 bases and J by 4 bases, with 1 base between them. The CDR3 extends over 10 amino acids. Germline CDR1 reads SGHDN; CDR2 reads FVKESK. CDR3 coding DNA: TGTGCCAGCAGCCCCTATGGCTACACCTTC. Protein sequence: CASSPYGYTF.

As for this clone: This sample also contains other DNA sequences that code for the same CDR3. The J gene is TRBJ2-3, the V gene TRBV7-9; D is ambiguous. Trimming cost V 3 bases and J 0 bases, with 10 bases left between them. The CDR3 totals 15 residues. Germline CDR1 and CDR2: SEHNR and FQNEAQ (reference sequence). DNA of the CDR3: TGTGCCAGCAGCTTGGGCCAGTCTAGCACAGATACGCAGTATTTT. It specifies CASSLGQSSTDTQYF.

A few counts support this clone. The chain is built from TRBV7-9 and TRBJ2-3, with a possible D match to TRBD2 (5 bases). There are 15 residues in the CDR3. V lost 3 bases to trimming and J lost 4 bases, with 14 bases between them. CDR1 SEHNR and CDR2 FQNEAQ come from the germline V gene (reference sequence). The CDR3 DNA reads TGTGCCAGCAGCTTGGCGGGTCCGTTCGCAGATACGCAGTATTTT. This translates into CASSLAGPFADTQYF.

As to this clone: A read error is the likely source, as a far larger clone sits one nucleotide away. The chain links TRBV11-3 to TRBJ1-2; no clear D gene. The CDR3 extends over 16 amino acids. Per germline, CDR1 SGHNT and CDR2 YENEEA. The germline V and J ends were trimmed by 5 bases and 0 bases, with 16 bases remaining between them. This chain's CDR3 is CASSRMNELTNYGYTF. CDR3 coding DNA: TGTGCCAGCAGCCGCATGAATGAGCTTACTAACTATGGCTACACCTTC.

This clone was recorded once. The chain employs TRBV27 and TRBJ2-7, with 7 bases lining up with TRBD2. CDR3 length equals 13 residues. Trimming at V came to 8 bases and at J to 2 bases, leaving 6 bases not matched to a gene. The germline V gene has CDR1 MNHEY and CDR2 SMNVEV (reference sequence). CDR3 sequence: CASGKRDPYEQYF. The CDR3 nucleotides read TGTGCCAGCGGAAAGCGGGACCCCTACGAGCAGTACTTC.